These 22 T cell receptor beta chains originate from one sample sequenced in a study of response to subunit inactivated influenza vaccine. One entry per CDR3 protein, called by TCRdb with MiXCR from the RT-PCR reads. The sample has 450,000 to 600,000 distinct CDR3 sequences, 7.6% seen once. The material sequenced was PBMCs from blood, taken less than 30 months after vaccination. The receptors stem from a man aged 45 to 75 who received an inactivated influenza vaccine.

This clonotype was observed a handful of times. The chain has TRBV14 and TRBJ2-4; TRBD2 matches at 14 bases. The ends lost 3 bases at V and 3 bases at J; junction bases unmatched: 7. The CDR3 spans 18 residues. CDR1 is SGHDN and CDR2 is FVKESK in the germline V gene. CDR3 DNA: TGTGCCAGCAGCCAGGGGACTAGCGGGAGTTTTGACAAAAACATTCAGTACTTC. Encoded protein: CASSQGTSGSFDKNIQYF. The whole variable domain, filled in from reference TRBV14 and TRBJ2-4, reads EAGVTQFPSHSVIEKGQTVTLRCDPISGHDNLYWYRRVMGKEIKFLLHFVKESKQDESGMPNNRFLAERTGGTYSTLKVQPAELEDSGVYFCASSQGTSGSFDKNIQYFGAGTRLSVL.

This clonotype was detected only a few times. The rearrangement links TRBV28 to TRBJ1-5, with TRBD1 identical over 9 bases. V lost 4 bases and J lost 4; bases outside the gene matches: 8. The CDR3 length is 16 residues. The germline V gene encodes CDR1 MDHEN and CDR2 SYDVKM. The CDR3 DNA reads as TGTGCCAGCAGTTCCCGGACAGGGGAACGTAATCAGCCCCAGCATTTT. The encoded protein is CASSSRTGERNQPQHF.

This chain links TRBV20-1 with TRBJ2-7; tentatively, D is TRBD2 (7 bases). This CDR3 is built from 15 residues. Trimming left V 7 bases short and J 2 bases short, with 21 bases between. Looked up from germline, CDR1 is DFQATT and CDR2 is SNEGSKA (reference sequence). CDR3 sequence reads: CSVGGLAGRAYEQYF. The CDR3 nucleotides read TGCAGTGTGGGGGGGCTGGCGGGGAGGGCCTACGAGCAGTACTTC.

This clonotype was recorded many times. The chain is built from TRBV12-3 or TRBV12-4 and TRBJ1-4; unclear D gene. V shed 5 bases and J shed 8 bases, with 15 bases lying between them. The CDR3 is 14 amino acids. The CDR3 loop reads CASSLEVSGEKLFF. CDR3 coding DNA: TGTGCCAGCAGTCTCGAAGTCTCGGGGGAAAAACTGTTTTTT.

This clonotype was seen a few times. The V and J genes are TRBV10-3 and TRBJ2-1; TRBD2 might be the D (7 bases). This CDR3 spans 14 amino acids. From germline, CDR1 is ENHRY and CDR2 SYGVKD. The V end lost 8 bases, the J end lost 7 bases, and 18 bases lay between the germline ends. DNA for the CDR3: TGTGCCATCGCGGTTGGGGGGGCCAGAAATGAGCAGTTCTTC. This codes for CAIAVGGARNEQFF.

The sample holds many counts of this clonotype. V usage is TRBV28 and J usage is TRBJ1-1; 7 bases are a match to TRBD1. V lost 6 bases, J lost 0 bases, and 10 bases stayed unmatched. The CDR3 sequence is 16 residues long. The V gene's germline CDR1 is MDHEN and CDR2 SYDVKM. In DNA form, the CDR3 reads TGTGCCAGCAGGACACAGGGGTGGGTGATGAACACTGAAGCTTTCTTT. Its protein is CASRTQGWVMNTEAFF. Combining the CDR3 with reference TRBV28 and TRBJ1-1 gives the whole variable domain DVKVTQSSRYLVKRTGEKVFLECVQDMDHENMFWYRQDPGLGLRLIYFSYDVKMKEKGDIPEGYSVSREKKERFSLILESASTNQTSMYLCASRTQGWVMNTEAFFGQGTRLTVV.

The chain uses TRBV20-1 and TRBJ2-1, with a weak D call TRBD2 (5 bases). V lost 6 bases and J 6 bases, leaving 12 bases between the germline ends. The germline V gene has CDR1 DFQATT and CDR2 SNEGSKA (reference sequence). The CDR3 length is 12 residues. CDR3 residues: CSAKSRGNEQFF. CDR3 in DNA: TGCAGTGCAAAATCTCGGGGCAATGAGCAGTTCTTC.

This clonotype was seen repeatedly, ten times or more. The chain recombines TRBV4-1 with TRBJ2-2, with TRBD1 as a possible D gene (6 bases). Trimming removed 2 bases from V and 10 bases from J, with 14 bases in between. The CDR3 is made up of 14 amino acids. Germline V CDR1 and CDR2: MGHRA, YSYEKL. CDR3: CASSQPTQGKELFF. In nucleotides, the CDR3 is TGCGCCAGCAGCCAACCTACACAGGGCAAGGAGCTGTTTTTT.

This clonotype was seen more than once but under ten times. The chain recombines TRBV5-1 with TRBJ2-1; 13 positions agree with TRBD2. The CDR3 contains 16 residues. V gave up 4 bases and J gave up 7 bases; unmatched junction bases: 8. In germline, CDR1 is SGHRS, CDR2 YFSETQ. CDR3 residues: CASSGGTSGIVNEQFF. In DNA form, the CDR3 reads TGCGCCAGCAGCGGAGGGACTAGCGGGATAGTAAATGAGCAGTTCTTC.

Only one count was recorded for this clonotype. A much larger clone is a single base away; this may be a read error. This chain uses TRBV18 with TRBJ2-3; 8 bases align to TRBD2. Germline assignment: CDR1 KGHSH and CDR2 LQKENI. The CDR3 covers 16 residues. CDR3 protein: CASSPRSSGWSETQYF. For the CDR3, the DNA is TGTGCCAGCTCACCACGTTCTAGCGGGTGGTCAGAGACGCAGTATTTT.

This clonotype has just one count. The chain has TRBV10-3 and TRBJ1-6; 9 bases are a match to TRBD1. V lost 9 bases to trimming and J lost 7 bases; unmatched junction nucleotides: 10. The CDR3 sequence is 15 residues long. Germline V gene lookup returns CDR1 ENHRY and CDR2 SYGVKD. The CDR3 loop reads CAIQRAGTGNSPLHF. DNA of the CDR3: TGTGCCATTCAGAGAGCCGGGACAGGGAATTCACCCCTCCACTTT.

This clonotype appeared a few times. The V call is TRBV4-3, the J call TRBJ2-1; D may be TRBD1 (6 bases). Germline V lookup: CDR1 LGHNA, CDR2 YSLEER. Between the trimmed V and J ends, which lost 1 base and 12 bases, there was a span of 16 bases. The CDR3 has 14 amino acids. The chain's CDR3 is CASSQGGQGVGQFF. CDR3 bases: TGCGCCAGCAGCCAAGGGGGGCAGGGAGTGGGGCAGTTCTTC.

In this sample, this clonotype turned up a few times. The chain has TRBV5-5 and TRBJ2-2; a possible D gene is TRBD2 (5 bases). The V gene lost 4 bases and the J gene lost 3 bases, with 10 bases spanning the gap. This CDR3 contains 14 residues. Looked up from germline, CDR1 is SGHKS and CDR2 is YYEKEE (reference sequence). The CDR3 sequence: CASSRGADTGELFF. As DNA, the CDR3 is TGTGCCAGCAGCCGGGGTGCGGACACCGGGGAGCTGTTTTTT.

The sample holds many counts of this clonotype. This rearrangement joins TRBV29-1 to TRBJ1-1; unclear D gene. V lost 3 bases and J lost 8, with 10 bases in between. From germline, CDR1 is SQVTM and CDR2 ANQGSEA. There are 11 residues in the CDR3. CDR3 residues: CSVDKGIEAFF. CDR3 sequence (DNA): TGCAGCGTTGACAAGGGTATCGAAGCTTTCTTT.

The V and J genes are TRBV28 and TRBJ1-5; D perhaps matches TRBD1 (6 bases). This CDR3 has 14 amino acids. Deletions cut 4 bases from V and 6 bases from J, with 13 bases between. CDR1 and CDR2 (germline): MDHEN, SYDVKM. The CDR3 reads CASSSLGQSQPQHF. The CDR3, as DNA: TGTGCCAGCAGTTCTCTAGGACAGTCTCAGCCCCAGCATTTT.

CDR3 protein: CASSAGIYTEAFF. In nucleotides, the CDR3 is TGTGCCAGCAGCGCGGGAATCTACACTGAAGCTTTCTTT. The V gene is TRBV27, the J gene TRBJ1-1; D not certain. CDR3 length: 13 amino acids. Trimming left V 6 bases short and J 3 bases short, with 11 bases between. CDR1 is MNHEY and CDR2 is SMNVEV in the germline V gene (reference sequence).

This clonotype has just one count. The rearrangement joins TRBV5-1 to TRBJ2-3; D possibly corresponds to TRBD2 (5 bases). Trimming cost V 4 bases and J 3 bases, with 12 bases left between them. Germline CDR1 and CDR2: SGHRS and YFSETQ. This CDR3 is built from 14 residues. For the CDR3, the DNA is TGCGCCAGCAGCACGGATGGGAGAACAGATACGCAGTATTTT. It encodes CASSTDGRTDTQYF.

This clonotype was observed a handful of times. V gene TRBV27 combines with J gene TRBJ2-1, with 9 bases lining up with TRBD2. V shed 4 bases and J 7 bases; nucleotides not matched to a gene: 11. The CDR3 contains 16 residues. CDR1 and CDR2 from the germline V gene are MNHEY and SMNVEV (reference sequence). The CDR3 DNA is TGTGCCAGCAGTTCGACGGTAATAGCGGGAGTAAATGAGCAGTTCTTC. As protein: CASSSTVIAGVNEQFF.

This clonotype has at least ten counts. The chain links TRBV7-2 to TRBJ2-2; D is unclear. The CDR3 consists of 12 residues. Trimming left V 5 bases short and J 6 bases short, with 7 bases between. Looked up from germline, CDR1 is SGHTA and CDR2 is FQGNSA. The CDR3 nucleotides read TGTGCCAGCAGCCCACTACCCGGGGAGCTGTTTTTT. As protein: CASSPLPGELFF.

The CDR3 is CASSYAGQPNTEAFF. In nucleotides, the CDR3 is TGTGCCAGCAGTTACGCGGGACAACCGAACACTGAAGCTTTCTTT. The chain carries TRBV6-5 and TRBJ1-1; D might be TRBD1 (6 bases). Trimming removed 2 bases at V and 1 base at J, with 11 bases between. The CDR3 is 15 residues long. CDR1 is MNHEY and CDR2 is SVGAGI in the germline V gene.

This clonotype showed up just a few times. The chain is built from TRBV28 and TRBJ2-3; 7 bases line up with TRBD1. CDR1 is MDHEN and CDR2 is SYDVKM in the germline V gene. V lost 6 bases and J lost 5; bases outside the gene matches: 17. The CDR3 extends over 17 amino acids. The DNA of the CDR3 is TGTGCCAGCAGCGTCTACCGAGGGGGCAAGACTGGAGATACGCAGTATTTT. It encodes CASSVYRGGKTGDTQYF.

CDR3 protein: CATRTSGEETQYF. CDR3 DNA sequence: TGTGCCACCCGGACTAGCGGGGAAGAGACCCAGTACTTC. The V and J genes are TRBV10-3 and TRBJ2-5; 12 bases map to TRBD2. Germline V gene sequence: CDR1 ENHRY, CDR2 SYGVKD. The length of the CDR3 is 13 residues. Trimming took 10 bases from V and 3 from J; bases not matched to a gene: 3.